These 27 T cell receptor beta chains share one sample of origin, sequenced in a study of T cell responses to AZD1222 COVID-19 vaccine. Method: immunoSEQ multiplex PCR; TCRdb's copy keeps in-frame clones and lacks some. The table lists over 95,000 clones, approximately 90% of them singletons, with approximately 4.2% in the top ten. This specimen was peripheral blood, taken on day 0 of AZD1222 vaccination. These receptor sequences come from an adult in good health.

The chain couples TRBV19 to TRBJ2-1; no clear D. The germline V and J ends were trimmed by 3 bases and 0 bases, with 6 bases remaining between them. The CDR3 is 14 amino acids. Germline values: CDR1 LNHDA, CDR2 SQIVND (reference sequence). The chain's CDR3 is CASSMLASYNEQFF. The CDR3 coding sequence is TGTGCCAGTAGTATGTTAGCCTCCTACAATGAGCAGTTCTTC.

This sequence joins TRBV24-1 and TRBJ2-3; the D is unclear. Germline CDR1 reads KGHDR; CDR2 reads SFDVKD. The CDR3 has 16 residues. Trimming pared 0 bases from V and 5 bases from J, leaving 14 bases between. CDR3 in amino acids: CATSDLGLAGQDTQYF. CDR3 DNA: TGTGCCACCAGTGATTTGGGGTTGGCAGGCCAAGATACGCAGTATTTT.

CDR3 in amino acids: CASSPAAGVSYEQYF. CDR3 nucleotides: TGCGCCAGCAGCCCGGCGGCGGGGGTCTCCTACGAGCAGTACTTC. The chain is built from TRBV4-3 and TRBJ2-7; 7 bases match TRBD2. V gave up 4 bases and J gave up 0 bases; unmatched junction bases: 6. Germline CDR1 reads LGHNA; CDR2 reads YSLEER. The CDR3 has 15 residues.

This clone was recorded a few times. The CDR3 region is CASSPRGGRQETQYF. The CDR3 nucleotides read TGTGCCAGCAGCCCTAGGGGGGGCCGCCAAGAGACCCAGTACTTC. This chain connects TRBV5-6 to TRBJ2-5, with a weak D call TRBD2 (7 bases). Germline V CDR1 and CDR2: SGHDT, YYEEEE. The length of the CDR3 is 15 residues. Trimming took 4 bases from V and 1 from J, leaving 14 bases between them.

CDR3 sequence: CASSPLPGLAGDQYNEQFF. The CDR3 bases are TGTGCCAGCTCACCTCTCCCCGGACTAGCGGGGGACCAATACAATGAGCAGTTCTTC. The chain combines TRBV18 with TRBJ2-1; 13 bases line up with TRBD2. The germline V gene has CDR1 KGHSH and CDR2 LQKENI. Trimming removed 3 bases from V and 4 bases from J; junction bases left unmatched: 12. The CDR3 is 19 residues long.

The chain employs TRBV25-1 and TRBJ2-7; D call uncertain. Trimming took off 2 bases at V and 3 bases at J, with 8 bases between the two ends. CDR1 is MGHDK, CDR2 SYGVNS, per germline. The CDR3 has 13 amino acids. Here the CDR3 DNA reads TGTGCCAGCAGTGAAGGGCTGAGCTACGAGCAGTACTTC. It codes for CASSEGLSYEQYF.

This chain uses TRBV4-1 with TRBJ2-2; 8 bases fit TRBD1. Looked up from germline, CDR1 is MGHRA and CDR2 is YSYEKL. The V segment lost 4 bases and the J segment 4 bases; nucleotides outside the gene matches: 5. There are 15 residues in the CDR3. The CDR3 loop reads CASSREDRATGELFF. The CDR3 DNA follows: TGCGCCAGCAGCCGAGAGGACAGGGCCACCGGGGAGCTGTTTTTT.

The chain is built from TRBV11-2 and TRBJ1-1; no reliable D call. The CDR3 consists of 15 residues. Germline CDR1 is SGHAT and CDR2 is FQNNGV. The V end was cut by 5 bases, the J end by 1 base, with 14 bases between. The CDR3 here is CASSPRAGSNTEAFF. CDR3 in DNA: TGTGCCAGCAGCCCCCGGGCGGGGTCGAACACTGAAGCTTTCTTT.

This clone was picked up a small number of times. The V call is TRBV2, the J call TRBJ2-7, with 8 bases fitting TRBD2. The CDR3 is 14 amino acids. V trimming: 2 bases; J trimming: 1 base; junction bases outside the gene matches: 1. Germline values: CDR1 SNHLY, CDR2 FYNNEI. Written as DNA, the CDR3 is TGTGCCAGCAGTGAACTAGCGGGTTCCTACGAGCAGTACTTC. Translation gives CASSELAGSYEQYF.

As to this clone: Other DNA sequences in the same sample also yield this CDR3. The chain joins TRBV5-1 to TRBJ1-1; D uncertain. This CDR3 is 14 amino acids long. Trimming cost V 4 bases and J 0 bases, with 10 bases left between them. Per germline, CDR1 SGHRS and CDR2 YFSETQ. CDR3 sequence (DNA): TGCGCCAGCAGCCTGACGGTAATGAACACTGAAGCTTTCTTT. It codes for CASSLTVMNTEAFF.

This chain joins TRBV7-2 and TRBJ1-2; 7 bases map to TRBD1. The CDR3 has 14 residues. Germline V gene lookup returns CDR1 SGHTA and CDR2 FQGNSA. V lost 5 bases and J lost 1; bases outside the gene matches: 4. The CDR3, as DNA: TGTGCCAGCAGCACCAGACAGGGTAACTATGGCTACACCTTC. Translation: CASSTRQGNYGYTF.

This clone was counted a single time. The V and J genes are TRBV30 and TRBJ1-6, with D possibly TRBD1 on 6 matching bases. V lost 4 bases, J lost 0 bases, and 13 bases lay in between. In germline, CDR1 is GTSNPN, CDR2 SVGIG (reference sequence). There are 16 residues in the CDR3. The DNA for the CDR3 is TGTGCCTGGAACCACCGGGGGGCCTCCTATAATTCACCCCTCCACTTT. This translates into CAWNHRGASYNSPLHF.

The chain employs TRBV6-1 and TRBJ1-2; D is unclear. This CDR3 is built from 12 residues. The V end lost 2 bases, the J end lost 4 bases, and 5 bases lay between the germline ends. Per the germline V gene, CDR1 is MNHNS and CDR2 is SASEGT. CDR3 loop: CASSEKFYGYTF. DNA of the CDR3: TGTGCCAGCAGTGAAAAGTTCTATGGCTACACCTTC.

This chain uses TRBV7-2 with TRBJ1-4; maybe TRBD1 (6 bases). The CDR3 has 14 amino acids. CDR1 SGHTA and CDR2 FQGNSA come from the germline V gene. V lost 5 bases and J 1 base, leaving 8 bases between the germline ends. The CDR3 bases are TGTGCCAGCAGCCCACAGGGAACTAATGAAAAACTGTTTTTT. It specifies CASSPQGTNEKLFF.

The CDR3 DNA is TGTGCCATCAGTGAGCCGTTGACAGGGATTTCAACTAATGAAAAACTGTTTTTT. Translation: CAISEPLTGISTNEKLFF. This chain uses TRBV10-3 with TRBJ1-4, with TRBD1 matching over 7 bases. Unmatched junction bases numbered 9, after V lost 2 bases and J lost 0 bases. Germline V gene sequence: CDR1 ENHRY, CDR2 SYGVKD. The length of the CDR3 is 18 residues.

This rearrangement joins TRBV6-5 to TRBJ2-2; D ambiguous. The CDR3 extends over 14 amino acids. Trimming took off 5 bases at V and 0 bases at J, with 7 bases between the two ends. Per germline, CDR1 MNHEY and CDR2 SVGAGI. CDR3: CASSMETNTGELFF. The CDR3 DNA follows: TGTGCCAGCAGTATGGAGACGAACACCGGGGAGCTGTTTTTT.

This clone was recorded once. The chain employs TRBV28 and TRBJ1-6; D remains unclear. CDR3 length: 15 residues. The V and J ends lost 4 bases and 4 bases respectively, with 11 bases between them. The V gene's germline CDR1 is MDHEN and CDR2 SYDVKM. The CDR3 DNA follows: TGTGCCAGCAGTTCCGGACGTTCGTATAATTCACCCCTCCACTTT. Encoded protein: CASSSGRSYNSPLHF.

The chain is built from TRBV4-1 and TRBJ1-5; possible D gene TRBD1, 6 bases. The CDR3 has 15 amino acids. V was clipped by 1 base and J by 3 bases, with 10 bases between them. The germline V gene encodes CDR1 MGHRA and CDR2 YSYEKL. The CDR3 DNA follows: TGCGCCAGCAGCCAAGTGGCAGGGGACAATCAGCCCCAGCATTTT. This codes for CASSQVAGDNQPQHF.

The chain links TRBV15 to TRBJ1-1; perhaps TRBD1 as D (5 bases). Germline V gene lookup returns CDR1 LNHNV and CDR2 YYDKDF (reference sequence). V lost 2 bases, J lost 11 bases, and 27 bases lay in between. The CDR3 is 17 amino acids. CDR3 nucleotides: TGTGCCACCAGCAGAAGCCGGGACCGAGTCCCTGTAGACGGGGCTTTCTTT. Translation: CATSRSRDRVPVDGAFF. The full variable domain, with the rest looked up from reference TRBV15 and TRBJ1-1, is DAMVIQNPRYQVTQFGKPVTLSCSQTLNHNVMYWYQQKSSQAPKLLFHYYDKDFNNEADTPDNFQSRRPNTSFCFLDIRSPGLGDTAMYLCATSRSRDRVPVDGAFFGQGTRLTVV.

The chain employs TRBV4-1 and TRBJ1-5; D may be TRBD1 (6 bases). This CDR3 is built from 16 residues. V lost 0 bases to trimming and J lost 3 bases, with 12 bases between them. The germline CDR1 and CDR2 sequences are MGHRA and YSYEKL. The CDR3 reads CASSQEIGQINQPQHF. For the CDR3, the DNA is TGCGCCAGCAGCCAAGAGATAGGACAGATCAATCAGCCCCAGCATTTT.

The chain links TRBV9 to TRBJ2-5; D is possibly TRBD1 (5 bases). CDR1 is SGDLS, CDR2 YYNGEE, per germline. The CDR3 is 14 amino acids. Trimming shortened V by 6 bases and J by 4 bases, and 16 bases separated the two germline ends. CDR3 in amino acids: CASNSGIRGETQYF. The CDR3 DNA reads TGTGCCAGCAATAGTGGTATTAGGGGAGAGACCCAGTACTTC.

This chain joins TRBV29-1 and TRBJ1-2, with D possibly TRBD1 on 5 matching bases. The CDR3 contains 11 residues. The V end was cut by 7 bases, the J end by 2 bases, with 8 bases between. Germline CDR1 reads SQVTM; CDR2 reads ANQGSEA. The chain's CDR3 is CSAGRNYGYTF. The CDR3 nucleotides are TGCAGCGCGGGGCGGAACTATGGCTACACCTTC.

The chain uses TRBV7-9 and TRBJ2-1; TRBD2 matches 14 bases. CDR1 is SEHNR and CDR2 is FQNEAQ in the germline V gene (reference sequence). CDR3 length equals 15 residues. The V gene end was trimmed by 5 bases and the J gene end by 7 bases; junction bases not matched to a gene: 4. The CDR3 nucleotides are TGTGCCAGCAGCCCCTGGACTAGCGGGGGGAATGAGCAGTTCTTC. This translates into CASSPWTSGGNEQFF.

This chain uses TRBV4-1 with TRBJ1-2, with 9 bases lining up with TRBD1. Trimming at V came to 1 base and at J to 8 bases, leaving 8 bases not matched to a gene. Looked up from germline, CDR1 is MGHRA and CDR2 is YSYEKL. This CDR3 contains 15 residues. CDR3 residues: CASSQGDRVAGGYTF. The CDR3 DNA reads TGCGCCAGCAGCCAAGGGGACAGGGTGGCTGGCGGCTACACCTTC.

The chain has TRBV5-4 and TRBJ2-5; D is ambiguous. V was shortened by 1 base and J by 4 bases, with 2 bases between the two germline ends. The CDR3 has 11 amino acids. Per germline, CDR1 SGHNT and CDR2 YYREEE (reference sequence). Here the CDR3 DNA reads TGTGCCAGCAGCTTGTCAGAGACCCAGTACTTC. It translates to CASSLSETQYF.

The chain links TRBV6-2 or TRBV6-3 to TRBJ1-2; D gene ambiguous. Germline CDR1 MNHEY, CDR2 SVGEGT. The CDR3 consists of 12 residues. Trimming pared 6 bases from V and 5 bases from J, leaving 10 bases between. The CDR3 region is CASSHSVYGYTF. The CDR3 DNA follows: TGTGCCAGCAGCCACAGTGTATATGGCTACACCTTC.

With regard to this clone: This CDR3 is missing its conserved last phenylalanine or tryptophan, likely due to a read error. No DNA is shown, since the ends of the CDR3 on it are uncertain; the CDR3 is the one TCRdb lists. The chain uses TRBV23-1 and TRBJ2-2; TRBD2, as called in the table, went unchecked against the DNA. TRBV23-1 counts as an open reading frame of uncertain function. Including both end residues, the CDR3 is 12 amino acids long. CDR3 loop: CASSQVGRNRSR.